The entry below describes one T cell receptor beta chain. These data originate in a study of OX40 agonist ivuxolimab in advanced cancers. Here immunoSEQ multiplex PCR was the method, and the copy in TCRdb shows in-frame clones only, minus some. The sample shows some 81,000 clones, roughly 85% of them seen only once. The TCR sequence derives from an adult with an advanced solid tumor such as melanoma, head and neck, liver or kidney cancer. Material: CD4+ or CD8+ T cells sorted from blood, obtained in a trial of the OX40 agonist ivuxolimab.

The CDR3 sequence is CASSAYRGTYGYTF. CDR3 bases: TGTGCCAGCAGCGCTTACAGGGGTACCTATGGCTACACCTTC. The chain carries TRBV7-2 and TRBJ1-2, with 7 bases matching TRBD1. Germline CDR1 reads SGHTA; CDR2 reads FQGNSA. CDR3 length: 14 residues. Unmatched junction bases numbered 7, after V lost 5 bases and J lost 4 bases.